The rows below give T cell receptor beta chains drawn from one sample of a study of cytomegalovirus exposure and HLA in healthy donors. Generated by immunoSEQ multiplex PCR, the TCRdb table keeps only in-frame clones and is missing some. Among approximately 170,000 clones listed, about 85% were seen once. Sequencing was carried out using PBMCs. These receptors were collected from a man younger than 35 in good health and CMV-seropositive. Both conserved end residues are part of each CDR3. The D gene is left open where the match is weak. Clone size appears in some rows only: once, few, many, or a class for an expanded clone.

len	abundance	j_gene	d_gene	v_gene	CDR3nt	CDR3aa
15	NA	TRBJ2-3	TRBD2	TRBV28	TGTGCCAGCACCCCGAGCGGGGCGAGCACAGATACGCAGTATTTT	CASTPSGASTDTQYF
17	NA	TRBJ2-2	TRBD2	TRBV5-1	TGCGCCAGCAGCTTGGCCGGGACTAGCCGAAACACCGGGGAGCTGTTTTTT	CASSLAGTSRNTGELFF
14	NA	TRBJ2-7	NA	TRBV6-5	TGTGCCAGCAGCCGAGGAGGCAGTTTCTACGAGCAGTACTTC	CASSRGGSFYEQYF
14	NA	TRBJ1-2	NA	TRBV13	TGTGCCAGCAGCTTAGAACGGGACTTGCATGGCTACACCTTC	CASSLERDLHGYTF
14	NA	TRBJ2-7	TRBD1	TRBV5-1	TGCGCCAGCAGCCCGGGACAGTCAGGGGGCGAGCAGTACTTC	CASSPGQSGGEQYF
14	NA	TRBJ2-7	TRBD1	TRBV5-1	TGCGCCAGCAGCCAGGGACAGGGTACCTACGAGCAGTACTTC	CASSQGQGTYEQYF
16	NA	TRBJ1-5	TRBD1	TRBV2	TGTGCCAGCAGTCAGGACAGGGGATATAGCAATCAGCCCCAGCATTTT	CASSQDRGYSNQPQHF
16	once	TRBJ2-1	TRBD2	TRBV6-5	TGTGCCAGCAGTTACTACAGCGGGAGGGGGTACAATGAGCAGTTCTTC	CASSYYSGRGYNEQFF
15	NA	TRBJ2-3	NA	TRBV7-8	TGTGCCAGCAGCTTACCCCCCGAGCGGGCGGATACGCAGTATTTT	CASSLPPERADTQYF
14	NA	TRBJ2-7	NA	TRBV27	TGTGCCAGCAGTTTAATACAGGGCACCTACGAGCAGTACTTC	CASSLIQGTYEQYF
16	NA	TRBJ2-1	TRBD2	TRBV28	TGTGCCAGCAGCCTCCCGCTAGCGGGGATATACAATGAGCAGTTCTTC	CASSLPLAGIYNEQFF
13	NA	TRBJ1-2	NA	TRBV12-5	TGTGCTAGTGGCTGGGACGGGGGCTATGGCTACACCTTC	CASGWDGGYGYTF
17	NA	TRBJ2-3	TRBD2	TRBV5-1	TGCGCCAGCAGCCTCGGTGGACTAGCGGATAACACAGATACGCAGTATTTT	CASSLGGLADNTDTQYF
17	NA	TRBJ2-3	TRBD1	TRBV2	TGTGCCAGCAGTCGACAAAGACAGGGGGAACCCACAGATACGCAGTATTTT	CASSRQRQGEPTDTQYF
14	NA	TRBJ2-1	NA	TRBV5-6	TGTGCCAGCAGCTTGGAGCGACGCTACAATGAGCAGTTCTTC	CASSLERRYNEQFF
16	NA	TRBJ2-3	TRBD1	TRBV4-1	TGCGCCAGCAGCCTAGGACAGGGGTATTCGACAGATACGCAGTATTTT	CASSLGQGYSTDTQYF
14	NA	TRBJ2-5	NA	TRBV27	TGTGCCAGCAGTTCCTGGACAGGAGGGGAGACCCAGTACTTC	CASSSWTGGETQYF
11	NA	TRBJ1-4	NA	TRBV5-4	TGTGCCCCCCTGAGCGATGAAAAACTGTTTTTT	CAPLSDEKLFF
16	NA	TRBJ2-2	NA	TRBV11-2	TGTGCCAGCAGCACGGTGGTTTCCCCGAACACCGGGGAGCTGTTTTTT	CASSTVVSPNTGELFF
14	few	TRBJ1-3	NA	TRBV12-5	TGTGCTAGTGACTACGGGACTGGTGGAAACACCATATATTTT	CASDYGTGGNTIYF
15	NA	TRBJ2-5	TRBD2	TRBV5-4	TGTGCCAGCAGCGGTAGCGGGGGGGGCCAAGAGACCCAGTACTTC	CASSGSGGGQETQYF
16	few	TRBJ1-5	TRBD1	TRBV2	TGTGCCAGCAGTCGGGACAGCCCCGGTAGCAATCAGCCCCAGCATTTT	CASSRDSPGSNQPQHF
13	NA	TRBJ2-5	NA	TRBV18	TGTGCCAGCTCACGCACAGCTAAAGAGACCCAGTACTTC	CASSRTAKETQYF
13	NA	TRBJ1-5	NA	TRBV5-1	TGCGCCAGCAGCTCCGGGACAAATCAGCCCCAGCATTTT	CASSSGTNQPQHF
14	NA	TRBJ2-7	TRBD1	TRBV5-4	TGTGCCAGCAGCGGGGGACAGGGCGCCCACGAGCAGTACTTC	CASSGGQGAHEQYF
15	NA	TRBJ2-7	TRBD1	TRBV6-6	TGTGCCAGCAGTTACTCGAAGGGACAGGACTACGAGCAGTACTTC	CASSYSKGQDYEQYF
15	NA	TRBJ1-5	NA	TRBV11-2	TGTGCCAGCAGCGGGTCGGACAGTCTCGGCCAGCCCCAGCATTTT	CASSGSDSLGQPQHF
13	NA	TRBJ1-5	NA	TRBV19	TGTGCCAGTAGTAGCCAGGTTTCTCAGCCCCAGCATTTT	CASSSQVSQPQHF
16	NA	TRBJ2-3	TRBD2	TRBV28	TGTGCCAGCAGTTTCGAGACTAGCGGAGTAACAGATACGCAGTATTTT	CASSFETSGVTDTQYF
16	NA	TRBJ2-3	TRBD2	TRBV7-3	TGTGCCAGCAGCTTATCTAGCGGGAGAACCGCAGATACGCAGTATTTT	CASSLSSGRTADTQYF
14	NA	TRBJ2-1	NA	TRBV5-6	TGTGCCAGCAGCTTGGCTCTACAGTACAATGAGCAGTTCTTC	CASSLALQYNEQFF
13	NA	TRBJ2-5	NA	TRBV4-1	TGCGCCAGCAGCGCCCTACTCCGAGAGACCCAGTACTTC	CASSALLRETQYF
15	NA	TRBJ2-5	TRBD2	TRBV4-1	TGCGCCAGCAGCCAACCAGGACTAGCGGGAGAGACCCAGTACTTC	CASSQPGLAGETQYF
17	NA	TRBJ2-7	TRBD1	TRBV7-3	TGTGCCAGCAGCTCAAATCCGGGACAGGGAAGGGCCTACGAGCAGTACTTC	CASSSNPGQGRAYEQYF
13	NA	TRBJ1-5	NA	TRBV2	TGTGCCAGCAGTGAAGCCAGGGCTCAGCCCCAGCATTTT	CASSEARAQPQHF
14	NA	TRBJ1-5	NA	TRBV30	TGTGCCTGGACCTTTACAGGGCTGAATCAGCCCCAGCATTTT	CAWTFTGLNQPQHF
14	NA	TRBJ2-7	TRBD1	TRBV7-2	TGTGCCAGCAGTTCAACAGGGGGCCCCTACGAGCAGTACTTC	CASSSTGGPYEQYF
12	NA	TRBJ1-5	NA	TRBV28	TGTGCCAGCAGTCTAGAGAATCAGCCCCAGCATTTT	CASSLENQPQHF
13	NA	TRBJ1-2	NA	TRBV9	TGTGCCAGCAGCGTAGTTACAGGGTCGGGCTACACCTTC	CASSVVTGSGYTF
15	NA	TRBJ1-4	TRBD1	TRBV9	TGTGCCAGCAGCGCCGGGACAGGGGGCATTGAAAAACTGTTTTTT	CASSAGTGGIEKLFF
15	NA	TRBJ2-5	NA	TRBV5-1	TGCGCCAGCACTAAGAACGGGGAGGTAGTAGAGACCCAGTACTTC	CASTKNGEVVETQYF
15	NA	TRBJ2-1	TRBD2	TRBV27	TGTGCCAGCAGGCTCCGGACTAGCGTGGGGAGTGAGCAGTTCTTC	CASRLRTSVGSEQFF
14	NA	TRBJ1-2	TRBD1	TRBV7-3	TGTGCCAGCAGCTTAAGAAGGGACAGTAATGGCTACACCTTC	CASSLRRDSNGYTF